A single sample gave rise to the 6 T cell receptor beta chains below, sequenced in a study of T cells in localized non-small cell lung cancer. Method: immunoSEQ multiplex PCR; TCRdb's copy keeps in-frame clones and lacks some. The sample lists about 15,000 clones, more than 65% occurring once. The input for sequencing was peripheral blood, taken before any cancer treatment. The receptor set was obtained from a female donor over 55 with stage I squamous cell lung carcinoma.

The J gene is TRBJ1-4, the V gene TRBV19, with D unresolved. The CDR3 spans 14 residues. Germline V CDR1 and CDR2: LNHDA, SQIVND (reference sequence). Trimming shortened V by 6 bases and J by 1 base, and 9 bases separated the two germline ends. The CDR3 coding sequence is TGTGCCAGTAGCGGACGGGGAACTAATGAAAAACTGTTTTTT. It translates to CASSGRGTNEKLFF.

The CDR3 nucleotides are TGTGCCAGCAGTGAACAGGGGGGCCAAGAGACCCAGTACTTC. Protein sequence: CASSEQGGQETQYF. V gene TRBV2 combines with J gene TRBJ2-5, with D possibly TRBD1 on 7 matching bases. V lost 2 bases to trimming and J lost 1 base, with 8 bases between them. CDR1 SNHLY and CDR2 FYNNEI come from the germline V gene. This CDR3 contains 14 residues.

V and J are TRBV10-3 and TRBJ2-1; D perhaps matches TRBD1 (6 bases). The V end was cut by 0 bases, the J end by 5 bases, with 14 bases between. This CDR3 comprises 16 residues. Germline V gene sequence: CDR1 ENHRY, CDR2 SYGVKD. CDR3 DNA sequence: TGTGCCATCAGTGAGTCGGTACAGGGTACGAACAATGAGCAGTTCTTC. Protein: CAISESVQGTNNEQFF.

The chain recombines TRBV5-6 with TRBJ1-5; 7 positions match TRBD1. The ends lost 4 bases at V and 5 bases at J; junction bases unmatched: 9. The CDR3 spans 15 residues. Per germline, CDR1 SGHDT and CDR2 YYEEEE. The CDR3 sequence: CASSQGGRGDQPQHF. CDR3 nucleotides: TGTGCCAGCAGCCAGGGGGGGCGCGGGGATCAGCCCCAGCATTTT.

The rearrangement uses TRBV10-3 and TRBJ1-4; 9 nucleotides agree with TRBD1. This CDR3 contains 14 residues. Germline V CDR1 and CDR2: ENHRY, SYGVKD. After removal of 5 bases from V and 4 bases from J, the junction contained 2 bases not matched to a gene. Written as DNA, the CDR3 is TGTGCCATCAGTCGGACAGGGGTTAATGAAAAACTGTTTTTT. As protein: CAISRTGVNEKLFF.

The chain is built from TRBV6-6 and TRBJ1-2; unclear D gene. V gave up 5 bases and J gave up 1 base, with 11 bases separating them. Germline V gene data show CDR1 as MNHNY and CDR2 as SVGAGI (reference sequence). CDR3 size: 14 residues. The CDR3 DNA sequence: TGTGCCAGCAGTATCCCTACAGTTAACTATGGCTACACCTTC. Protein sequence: CASSIPTVNYGYTF.